This record concerns one T cell receptor (beta chain) sequence. This sample stems from a study of blood T cell repertoires in COVID-19. Across the study: The study drew acute and convalescent COVID-19 samples from the United States, Italy and Spain. PBMCs, B-cell-depleted T cells, or T cells were the source of the cDNA or gDNA that made up the material.

Followed over time, Seattle patients had been enrolled while infection was active. The authors' processing: Amplification with reference gene primers provided the estimates of nucleated cell counts. Clones were read by immunoSEQ multiplex PCR, and TCRdb kept only the in-frame ones, dropping some. That table furnishes V, J and clone size, whereas the DNA furnished D and trimming. The data show just over 300,000 clones, with 85% to 90% seen just once and 1.5% to 2% held by the top ten. CDR3 length: 15 amino acids. Per germline, CDR1 KGHSH and CDR2 LQKENI. Deletions cut 3 bases from V and 5 bases from J, with 14 bases between.

V is TRBV18 and J is TRBJ2-1; D not certain. Sequencing was carried out using peripheral blood. The receptor's source is a woman aged 30 to 39 with COVID-19, enrolled during active disease. The DNA of the CDR3 is TGTGCCAGCTCACCGTCGGTGCTTAAAGACAATGAGCAGTTCTTC. It encodes CASSPSVLKDNEQFF.